The source of this T cell receptor beta chain is a study of control samples from healthy donors and cancer patients. The V end lost 0 bases, the J end lost 5 bases, and 17 bases lay between the germline ends. Germline CDR1 SGHRS, CDR2 YFSETQ. The CDR3 sequence is 16 residues long. Here immunoSEQ multiplex PCR was the method, and the copy in TCRdb shows in-frame clones only, minus some. Seen here are some 220,000 clones, around 94% observed once, and the top ten hold 1.5%. The sample was blood. The chain carries TRBV5-1 and TRBJ2-5; D is tentatively TRBD1 or TRBD2 (5 bases each). The TCR originated in a man aged 50 or older in good health. The CDR3 loop is CASSLAKRGAGETQYF. The CDR3 DNA is TGCGCCAGCAGCTTGGCCAAGAGGGGCGCCGGGGAGACCCAGTACTTC. The full variable domain, in which reference TRBV5-1 and TRBJ2-5 provide the parts outside the CDR3, is KAGVTQTPRYLIKTRGQQVTLSCSPISGHRSVSWYQQTPGQGLQFLFEYFSETQRNKGNFPGRFSGRQFSNSRSEMNVSTLELGDSALYLCASSLAKRGAGETQYFGPGTRLLVL.